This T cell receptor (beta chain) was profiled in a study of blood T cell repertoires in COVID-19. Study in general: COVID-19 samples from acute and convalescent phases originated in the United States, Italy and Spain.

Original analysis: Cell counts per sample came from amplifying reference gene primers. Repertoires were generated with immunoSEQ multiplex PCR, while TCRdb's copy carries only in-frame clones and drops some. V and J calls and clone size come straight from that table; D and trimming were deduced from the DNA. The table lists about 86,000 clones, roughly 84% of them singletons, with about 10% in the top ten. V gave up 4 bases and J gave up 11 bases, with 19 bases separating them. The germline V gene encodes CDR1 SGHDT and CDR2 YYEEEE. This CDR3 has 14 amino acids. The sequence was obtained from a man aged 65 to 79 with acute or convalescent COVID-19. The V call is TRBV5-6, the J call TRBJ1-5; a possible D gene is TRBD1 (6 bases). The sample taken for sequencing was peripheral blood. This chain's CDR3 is CASSADFGRGAQHF. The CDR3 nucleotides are TGTGCCAGCAGCGCGGACTTCGGGAGGGGGGCCCAGCATTTT. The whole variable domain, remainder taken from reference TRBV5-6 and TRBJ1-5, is DAGVTQSPTHLIKTRGQQVTLRCSPKSGHDTVSWYQQALGQGPQFIFQYYEEEERQRGNFPDRFSGHQFPNYSSELNVNALLLGDSALYLCASSADFGRGAQHFGDGTRLSIL.